A selection of T cell receptor beta chains follows, all from one sample in a study of technical replicates of blood from four donors. The table came from immunoSEQ multiplex PCR; TCRdb's copy has only in-frame clones and leaves some out. The table lists some 70,000 clones, roughly 93% of them singletons, with roughly 0.39% in the top ten. Sequencing used T cells isolated from PBMCs. The receptor set was obtained from a human donor in good health. Both conserved end residues are part of each CDR3. The D gene is left open where the match is weak. Clone size is shown for a subset of rows, as once, few, many or a class of expanded clone.

v_gene,d_gene,j_gene,abundance,CDR3aa,CDR3nt
TRBV2,-,TRBJ2-4,-,CASRQGISKNIQYF,TGTGCCAGCAGACAGGGAATATCCAAAAACATTCAGTACTTC
TRBV7-7,TRBD2,TRBJ2-5,-,CASSPRGASWETQYF,TGTGCCAGCAGCCCGCGGGGGGCTAGTTGGGAGACCCAGTACTTC
TRBV11-3,TRBD2,TRBJ2-1,once,CASSKTGLAGDEQFF,TGTGCCAGCAGCAAAACCGGACTAGCGGGGGATGAGCAGTTCTTC
TRBV4-1,-,TRBJ1-4,once,CASSPQRDSREKLFF,TGCGCCAGCAGCCCGCAACGCGACAGTAGGGAAAAACTGTTTTTT
TRBV30,-,TRBJ1-2,-,CAWSLRGDSYGYTF,TGTGCCTGGAGTCTTAGGGGCGACAGCTATGGCTACACCTTC
TRBV9,TRBD2,TRBJ2-5,-,CASSVAPGLAGETQYF,TGTGCCAGCAGCGTAGCCCCCGGACTAGCAGGGGAGACCCAGTACTTC
TRBV6-6,-,TRBJ2-7,-,CASSYGEGLGEQYF,TGTGCCAGCAGTTACGGTGAGGGTTTGGGCGAGCAGTACTTC
TRBV7-9,-,TRBJ2-7,-,CASSSTVTYKQYF,TGTGCCAGCAGCTCGACAGTTACCTACAAGCAGTACTTC
TRBV19,TRBD2,TRBJ2-7,-,CASSRASGTHEQYF,TGTGCCAGTAGTAGGGCTAGCGGGACCCACGAGCAGTACTTC
TRBV10-3,-,TRBJ2-1,-,CATKRKSSYNEQFF,TGTGCCACTAAGCGGAAGAGCTCCTACAATGAGCAGTTCTTC
TRBV6-7,TRBD2,TRBJ2-1,-,CASSYLGASGRVMNEQFF,TGTGCCAGCAGTTACTTGGGGGCTAGCGGGAGGGTTATGAATGAGCAGTTCTTC
TRBV4-2,-,TRBJ2-7,-,CASSQVGGLTSYEQYF,TGTGCCAGCAGCCAAGTCGGCGGGCTCACCTCCTACGAGCAGTACTTC
TRBV13,TRBD2,TRBJ2-7,-,CASSSGLAGYEQYF,TGTGCCAGCAGCTCGGGACTAGCGGGATACGAGCAGTACTTC
TRBV2,-,TRBJ2-5,-,CASMSPSGLRETQYF,TGTGCCAGCATGTCCCCGTCGGGACTCCGAGAGACCCAGTACTTC
TRBV9,TRBD2,TRBJ2-6,-,CASTVAGGPSGANVLTF,TGTGCCAGCACTGTAGCGGGAGGGCCCTCTGGGGCCAACGTCCTGACTTTC
TRBV4-3,TRBD2,TRBJ2-2,-,CASSQAWTSGSGTGELFF,TGCGCCAGCAGCCAAGCTTGGACTAGCGGGAGCGGTACCGGGGAGCTGTTTTTT
TRBV19,TRBD2,TRBJ2-1,-,CASSIRRLAGDFEQFF,TGTGCCAGTAGTATTCGGCGACTAGCGGGAGATTTTGAGCAGTTCTTC
TRBV7-3,TRBD1,TRBJ2-2,-,CASSLTGTGFTGELFF,TGTGCCAGCAGCTTAACCGGGACAGGGTTCACCGGGGAGCTGTTTTTT
TRBV4-2,-,TRBJ2-2,-,CASSQDWRAFTGELFF,TGTGCCAGCAGCCAAGATTGGCGGGCTTTCACCGGGGAGCTGTTTTTT
TRBV6-1,TRBD1,TRBJ2-5,-,CASSGTGEETQYF,TGTGCCAGCAGTGGGACAGGGGAAGAGACCCAGTACTTC
TRBV25-1,-,TRBJ1-3,few,CASSEYLRDTIYF,TGTGCCAGCAGTGAATATCTCAGGGACACCATATATTTT
TRBV29-1,-,TRBJ2-3,-,CSVIDRATDTQYF,TGCAGCGTTATCGACAGAGCCACAGATACGCAGTATTTT
TRBV28,-,TRBJ2-7,-,CASSLSERLISYEQYF,TGTGCCAGCAGTTTATCAGAGCGGCTCATCTCCTACGAGCAGTACTTC
TRBV11-2,-,TRBJ1-1,-,CASSLGTTEAFF,TGTGCCAGCAGCCTTGGGACAACCGAAGCTTTCTTT
TRBV10-3,TRBD2,TRBJ2-7,-,CAISEERETYEQYF,TGTGCCATCAGTGAGGAGCGGGAGACCTACGAGCAGTACTTC
TRBV28,-,TRBJ1-4,-,CASRPYLGGREKLFF,TGTGCCAGCAGACCCTACCTAGGTGGGAGGGAAAAACTGTTTTTT
TRBV6-1,-,TRBJ2-2,-,CASSDRTGVLTGELFF,TGTGCCAGCAGTGATCGGACGGGAGTACTCACCGGGGAGCTGTTTTTT